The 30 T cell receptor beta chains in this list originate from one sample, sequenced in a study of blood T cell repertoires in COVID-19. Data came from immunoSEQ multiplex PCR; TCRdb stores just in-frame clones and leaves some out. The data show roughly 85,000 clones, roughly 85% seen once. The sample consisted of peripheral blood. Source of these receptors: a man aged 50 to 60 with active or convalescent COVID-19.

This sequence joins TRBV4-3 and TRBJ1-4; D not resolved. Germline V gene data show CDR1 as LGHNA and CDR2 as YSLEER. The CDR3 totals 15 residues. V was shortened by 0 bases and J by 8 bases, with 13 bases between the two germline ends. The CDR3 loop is CASSQDLLSREKLFF. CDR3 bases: TGCGCCAGCAGCCAAGATCTACTTTCTCGGGAAAAACTGTTTTTT.

The CDR3 DNA reads as TGTGCCAGCAGCCACGCCCGAGAGCGGGGGGTGACCTACGAGCAGTACTTC. It is translated as CASSHARERGVTYEQYF. V is TRBV5-4 and J is TRBJ2-7; 9 positions agree with TRBD2. CDR3 size: 17 residues. Per germline, CDR1 SGHNT and CDR2 YYREEE (reference sequence). V lost 4 bases to trimming and J lost 2 bases; unmatched junction nucleotides: 13.

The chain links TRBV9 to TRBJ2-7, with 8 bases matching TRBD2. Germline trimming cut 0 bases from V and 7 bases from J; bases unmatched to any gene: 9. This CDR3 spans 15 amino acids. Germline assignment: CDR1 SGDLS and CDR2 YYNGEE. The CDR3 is CASSVGTSRMREQYF. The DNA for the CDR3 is TGTGCCAGCAGCGTAGGGACTAGCAGGATGAGGGAGCAGTACTTC.

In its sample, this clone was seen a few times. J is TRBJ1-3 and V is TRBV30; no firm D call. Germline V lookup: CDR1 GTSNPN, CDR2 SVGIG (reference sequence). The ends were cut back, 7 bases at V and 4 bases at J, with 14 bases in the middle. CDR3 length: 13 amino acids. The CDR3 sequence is CASGLSLGNTIYF. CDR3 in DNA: TGTGCCTCAGGACTCTCCCTCGGAAACACCATATATTTT.

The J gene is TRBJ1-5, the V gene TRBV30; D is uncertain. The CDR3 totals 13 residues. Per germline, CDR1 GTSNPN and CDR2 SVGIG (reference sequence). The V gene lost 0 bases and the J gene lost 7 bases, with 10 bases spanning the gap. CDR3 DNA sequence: TGTGCCTGGAGTGTACAGAATGGACAGCCCCAGCATTTT. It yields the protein CAWSVQNGQPQHF.

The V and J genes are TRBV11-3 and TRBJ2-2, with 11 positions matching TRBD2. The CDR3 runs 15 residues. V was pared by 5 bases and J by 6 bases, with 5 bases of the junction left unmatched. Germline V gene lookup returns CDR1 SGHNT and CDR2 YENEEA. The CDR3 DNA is TGTGCCAGCAGCATTAGCGGGGGGGCCGCCGGGGAGCTGTTTTTT. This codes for CASSISGGAAGELFF.

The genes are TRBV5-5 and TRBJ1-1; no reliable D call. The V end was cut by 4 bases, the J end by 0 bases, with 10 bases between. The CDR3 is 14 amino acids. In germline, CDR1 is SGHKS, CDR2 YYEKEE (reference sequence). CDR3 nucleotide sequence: TGTGCCAGCAGCCCGAGGGCAGTGAACACTGAAGCTTTCTTT. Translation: CASSPRAVNTEAFF.

The CDR3 here is CASSLTFQGGTQYF. CDR3 DNA sequence: TGTGCCAGCAGCTTAACCTTCCAAGGCGGGACCCAGTACTTC. The chain carries TRBV7-9 and TRBJ2-5; D is unclear. CDR1 and CDR2 from the germline V gene are SEHNR and FQNEAQ (reference sequence). This CDR3 is built from 14 residues. Trimming removed 2 bases at V and 7 bases at J, with 14 bases between.

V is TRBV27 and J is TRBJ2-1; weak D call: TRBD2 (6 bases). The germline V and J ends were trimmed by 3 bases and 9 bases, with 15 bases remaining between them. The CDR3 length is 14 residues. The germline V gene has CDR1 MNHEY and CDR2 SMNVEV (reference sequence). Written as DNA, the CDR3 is TGTGCCAGCAGTTTTTCTGGAGGGCCTTTTGAGCAGTTCTTC. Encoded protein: CASSFSGGPFEQFF.

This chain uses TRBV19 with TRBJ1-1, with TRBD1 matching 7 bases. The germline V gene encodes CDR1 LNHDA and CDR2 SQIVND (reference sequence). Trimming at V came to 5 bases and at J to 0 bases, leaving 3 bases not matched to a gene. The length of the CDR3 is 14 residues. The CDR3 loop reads CASSDRDMNTEAFF. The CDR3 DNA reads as TGTGCCAGTAGTGACAGGGACATGAACACTGAAGCTTTCTTT. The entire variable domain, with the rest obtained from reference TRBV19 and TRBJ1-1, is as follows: DGGITQSPKYLFRKEGQNVTLSCEQNLNHDAMYWYRQDPGQGLRLIYYSQIVNDFQKGDIAEGYSVSREKKESFPLTVTSAQKNPTAFYLCASSDRDMNTEAFFGQGTRLTVV.

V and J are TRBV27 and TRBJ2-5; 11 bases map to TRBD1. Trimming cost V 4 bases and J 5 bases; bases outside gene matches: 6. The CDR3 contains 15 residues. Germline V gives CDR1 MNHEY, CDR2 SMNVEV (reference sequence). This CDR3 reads CASSSLGTGGETQYF. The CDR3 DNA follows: TGTGCCAGCAGTTCCCTTGGGACAGGGGGGGAGACCCAGTACTTC.

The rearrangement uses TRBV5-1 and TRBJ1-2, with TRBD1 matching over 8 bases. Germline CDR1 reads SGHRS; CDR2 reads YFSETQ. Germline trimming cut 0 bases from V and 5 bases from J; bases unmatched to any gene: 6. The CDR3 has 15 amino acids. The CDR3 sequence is CASSLDGQGGYGYTF. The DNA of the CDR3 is TGCGCCAGCAGCTTGGATGGACAGGGAGGGTATGGCTACACCTTC.

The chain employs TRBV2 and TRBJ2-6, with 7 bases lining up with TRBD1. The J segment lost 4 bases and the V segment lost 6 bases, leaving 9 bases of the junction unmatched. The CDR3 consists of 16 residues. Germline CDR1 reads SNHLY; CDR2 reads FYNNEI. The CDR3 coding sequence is TGTGCCAGCAGGCTCGGACAGGTTTCGGGGGCCAACGTCCTGACTTTC. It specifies CASRLGQVSGANVLTF.

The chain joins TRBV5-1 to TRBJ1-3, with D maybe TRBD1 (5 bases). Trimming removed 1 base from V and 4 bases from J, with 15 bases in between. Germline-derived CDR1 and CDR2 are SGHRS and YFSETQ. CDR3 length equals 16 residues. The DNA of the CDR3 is TGCGCCAGCAGCTTGTACGTCTCGGGGGGAGGAAACACCATATATTTT. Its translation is CASSLYVSGGGNTIYF.

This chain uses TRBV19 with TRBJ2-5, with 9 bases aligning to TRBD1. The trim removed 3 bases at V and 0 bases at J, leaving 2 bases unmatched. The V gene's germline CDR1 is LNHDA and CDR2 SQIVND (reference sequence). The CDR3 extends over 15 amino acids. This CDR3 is CASSMGDRDQETQYF. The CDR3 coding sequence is TGTGCCAGTAGTATGGGGGACAGGGACCAAGAGACCCAGTACTTC.

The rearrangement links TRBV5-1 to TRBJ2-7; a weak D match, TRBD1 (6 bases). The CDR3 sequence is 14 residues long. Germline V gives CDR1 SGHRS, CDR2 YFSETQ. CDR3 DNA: TGCGCAGCAGCCCGGGGACACGGGCCGTACGAGCAGTACTTC. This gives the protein CAAARGHGPYEQYF.

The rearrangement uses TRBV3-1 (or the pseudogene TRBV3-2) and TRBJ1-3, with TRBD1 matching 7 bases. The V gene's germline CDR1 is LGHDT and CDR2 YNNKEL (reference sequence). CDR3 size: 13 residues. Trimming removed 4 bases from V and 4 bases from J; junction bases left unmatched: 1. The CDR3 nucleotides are TGTGCCAGCAGCCCGGGACAGGGAAACACCATATATTTT. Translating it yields CASSPGQGNTIYF.

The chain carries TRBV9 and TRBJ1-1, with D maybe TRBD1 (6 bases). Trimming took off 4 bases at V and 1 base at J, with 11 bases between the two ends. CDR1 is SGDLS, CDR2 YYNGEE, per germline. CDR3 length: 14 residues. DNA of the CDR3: TGTGCCAGCAGCACAACGGGACAGAACACTGAAGCTTTCTTT. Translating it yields CASSTTGQNTEAFF.

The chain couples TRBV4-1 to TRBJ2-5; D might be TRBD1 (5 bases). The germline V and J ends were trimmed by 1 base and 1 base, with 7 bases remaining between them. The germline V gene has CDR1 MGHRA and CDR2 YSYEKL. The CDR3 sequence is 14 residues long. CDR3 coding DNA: TGCGCCAGCAGCCAAGGACAGTTCCAAGAGACCCAGTACTTC. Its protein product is CASSQGQFQETQYF.

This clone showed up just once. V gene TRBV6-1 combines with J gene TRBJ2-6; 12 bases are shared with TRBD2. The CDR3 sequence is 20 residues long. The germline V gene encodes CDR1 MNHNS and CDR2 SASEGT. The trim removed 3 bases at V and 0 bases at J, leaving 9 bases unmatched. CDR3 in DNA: TGTGCCAGCAGTGACAGACTAGCGGGAGCCCTGATCTCTGGGGCCAACGTCCTGACTTTC. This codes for CASSDRLAGALISGANVLTF.

In DNA, the CDR3 is TGTGCCAGCAAATCCCGACTAGCGGGGCCGGGGGAGACCCAGTACTTC. Amino acid sequence: CASKSRLAGPGETQYF. The genes are TRBV2 and TRBJ2-5; TRBD2 matches at 11 bases. There are 16 residues in the CDR3. Germline V gives CDR1 SNHLY, CDR2 FYNNEI. The trim removed 7 bases at V and 5 bases at J, leaving 12 bases unmatched.

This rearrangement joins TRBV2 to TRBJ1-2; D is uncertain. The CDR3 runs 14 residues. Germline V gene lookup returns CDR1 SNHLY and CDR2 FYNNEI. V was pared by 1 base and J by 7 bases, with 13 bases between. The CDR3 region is CASSEVMGEGGYTF. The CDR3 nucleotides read TGTGCCAGCAGTGAAGTTATGGGTGAGGGTGGCTACACCTTC.

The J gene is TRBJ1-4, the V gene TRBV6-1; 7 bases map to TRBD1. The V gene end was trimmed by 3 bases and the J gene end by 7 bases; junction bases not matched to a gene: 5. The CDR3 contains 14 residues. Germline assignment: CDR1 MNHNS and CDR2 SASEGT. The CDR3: CASSEDRPIEKLFF. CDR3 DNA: TGTGCCAGCAGTGAGGACAGGCCTATTGAAAAACTGTTTTTT.

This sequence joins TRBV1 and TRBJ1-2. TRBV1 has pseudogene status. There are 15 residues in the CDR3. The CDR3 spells CTSSDSEEGGGGYTF. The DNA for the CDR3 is TGCACCAGCAGCGACAGCGAGGAGGGCGGGGGTGGCTACACCTTC.

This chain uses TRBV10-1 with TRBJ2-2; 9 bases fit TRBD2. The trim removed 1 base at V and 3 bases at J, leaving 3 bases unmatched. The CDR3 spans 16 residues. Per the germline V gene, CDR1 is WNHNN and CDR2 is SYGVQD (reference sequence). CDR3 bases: TGCGCCAGCAGTGAGTTTAGCGGGGGCCACACCGGGGAGCTGTTTTTT. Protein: CASSEFSGGHTGELFF.

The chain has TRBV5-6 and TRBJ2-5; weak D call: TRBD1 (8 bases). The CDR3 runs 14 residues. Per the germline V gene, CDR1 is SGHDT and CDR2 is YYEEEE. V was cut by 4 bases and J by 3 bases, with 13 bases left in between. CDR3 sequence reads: CASSRTGREETQYF. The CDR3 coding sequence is TGTGCCAGCAGCCGGACAGGGAGGGAAGAGACCCAGTACTTC. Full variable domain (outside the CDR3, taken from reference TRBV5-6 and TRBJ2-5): DAGVTQSPTHLIKTRGQQVTLRCSPKSGHDTVSWYQQALGQGPQFIFQYYEEEERQRGNFPDRFSGHQFPNYSSELNVNALLLGDSALYLCASSRTGREETQYFGPGTRLLVL.

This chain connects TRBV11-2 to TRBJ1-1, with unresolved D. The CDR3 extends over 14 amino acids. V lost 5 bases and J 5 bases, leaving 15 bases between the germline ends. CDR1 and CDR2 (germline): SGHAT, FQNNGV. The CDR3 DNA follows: TGTGCCAGCAGCCTAGTTGAACGGTGGACTGAAGCTTTCTTT. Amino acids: CASSLVERWTEAFF.

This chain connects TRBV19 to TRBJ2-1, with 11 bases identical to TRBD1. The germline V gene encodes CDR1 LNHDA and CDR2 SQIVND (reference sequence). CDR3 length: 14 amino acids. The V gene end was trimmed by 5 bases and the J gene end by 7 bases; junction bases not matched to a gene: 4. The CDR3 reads CASSLRDRGNEQFF. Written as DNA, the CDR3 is TGTGCCAGTAGTCTTAGGGACAGGGGGAATGAGCAGTTCTTC.

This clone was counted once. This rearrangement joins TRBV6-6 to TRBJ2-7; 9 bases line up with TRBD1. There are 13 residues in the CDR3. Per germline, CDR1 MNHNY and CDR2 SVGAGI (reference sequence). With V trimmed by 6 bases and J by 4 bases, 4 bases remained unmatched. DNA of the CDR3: TGTGCCAGCAGCCGGGACAGGGCTTACGAGCAGTACTTC. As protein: CASSRDRAYEQYF.

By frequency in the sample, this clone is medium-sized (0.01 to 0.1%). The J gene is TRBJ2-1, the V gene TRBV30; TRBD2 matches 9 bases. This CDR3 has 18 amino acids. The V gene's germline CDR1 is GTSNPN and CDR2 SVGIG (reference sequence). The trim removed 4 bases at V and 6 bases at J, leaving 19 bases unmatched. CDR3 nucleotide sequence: TGTGCCTGGATGTCTTACGAGCTGGCGGGGGGGAGAAGCAATGAGCAGTTCTTC. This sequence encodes CAWMSYELAGGRSNEQFF.